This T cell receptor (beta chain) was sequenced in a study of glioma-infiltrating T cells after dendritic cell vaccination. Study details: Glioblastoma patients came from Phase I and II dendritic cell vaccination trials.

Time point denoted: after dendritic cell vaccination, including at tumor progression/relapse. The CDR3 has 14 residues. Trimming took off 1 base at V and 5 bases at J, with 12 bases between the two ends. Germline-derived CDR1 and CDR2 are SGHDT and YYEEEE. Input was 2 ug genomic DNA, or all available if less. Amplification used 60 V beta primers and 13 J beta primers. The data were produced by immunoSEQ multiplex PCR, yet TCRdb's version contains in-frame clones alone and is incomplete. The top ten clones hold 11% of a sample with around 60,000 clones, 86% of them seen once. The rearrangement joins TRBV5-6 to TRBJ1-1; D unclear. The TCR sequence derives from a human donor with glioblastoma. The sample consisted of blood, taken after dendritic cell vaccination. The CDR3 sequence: CASSLISGRTEAFF. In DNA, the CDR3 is TGTGCCAGCAGCTTGATTTCCGGGAGGACTGAAGCTTTCTTT. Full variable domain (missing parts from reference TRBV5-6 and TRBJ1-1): DAGVTQSPTHLIKTRGQQVTLRCSPKSGHDTVSWYQQALGQGPQFIFQYYEEEERQRGNFPDRFSGHQFPNYSSELNVNALLLGDSALYLCASSLISGRTEAFFGQGTRLTVV.